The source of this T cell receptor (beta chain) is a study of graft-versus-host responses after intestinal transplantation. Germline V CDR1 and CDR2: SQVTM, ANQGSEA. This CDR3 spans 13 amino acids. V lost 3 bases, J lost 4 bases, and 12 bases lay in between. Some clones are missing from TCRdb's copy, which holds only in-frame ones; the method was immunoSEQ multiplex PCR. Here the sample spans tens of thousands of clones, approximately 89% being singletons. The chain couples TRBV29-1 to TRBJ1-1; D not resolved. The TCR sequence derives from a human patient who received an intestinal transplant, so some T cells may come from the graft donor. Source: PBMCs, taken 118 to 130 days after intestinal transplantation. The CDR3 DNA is TGCAGCGTTGAGACCCTATCAGGCACTGAAGCTTTCTTT. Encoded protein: CSVETLSGTEAFF.